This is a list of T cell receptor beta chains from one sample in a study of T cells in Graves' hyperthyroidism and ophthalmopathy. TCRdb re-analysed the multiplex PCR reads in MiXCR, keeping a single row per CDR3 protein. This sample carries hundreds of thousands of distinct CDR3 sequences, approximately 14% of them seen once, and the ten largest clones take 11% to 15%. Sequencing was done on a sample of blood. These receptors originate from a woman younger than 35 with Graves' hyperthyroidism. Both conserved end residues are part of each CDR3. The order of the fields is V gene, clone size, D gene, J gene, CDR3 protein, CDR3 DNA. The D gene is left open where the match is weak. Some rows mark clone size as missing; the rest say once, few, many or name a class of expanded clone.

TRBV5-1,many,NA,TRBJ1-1,CASSPPGGATEAFF,TGCGCCAGCAGCCCACCCGGGGGGGCCACTGAAGCTTTCTTT
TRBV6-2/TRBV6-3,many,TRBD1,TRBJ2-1,CASSPGQGIPYNEQFF,TGTGCCAGCAGTCCGGGACAGGGGATTCCCTACAATGAGCAGTTCTTC
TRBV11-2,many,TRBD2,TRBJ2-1,CASSLPGTSGPYNEQFF,TGTGCCAGCAGCTTACCCGGGACTAGCGGGCCGTACAATGAGCAGTTCTTC
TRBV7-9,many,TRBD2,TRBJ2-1,CASSLVSLADNNEQFF,TGTGCCAGCAGCTTAGTGTCTCTAGCGGATAACAATGAGCAGTTCTTC
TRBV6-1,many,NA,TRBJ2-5,CASNARGWGSVEETQYF,TGTGCCAGCAACGCAAGAGGGTGGGGGAGCGTTGAAGAGACCCAGTACTTC
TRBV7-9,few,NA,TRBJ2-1,CASSSAQGITYNEQFF,TGTGCCAGCAGTTCGGCGCAGGGGATCACCTACAATGAGCAGTTCTTC
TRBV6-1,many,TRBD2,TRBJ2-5,CASSLAGLAGGETQYF,TGTGCCAGCAGTTTAGCCGGACTAGCGGGAGGAGAGACCCAGTACTTC
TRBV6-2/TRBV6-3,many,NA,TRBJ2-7,CASSYSIGTYSYEQYF,TGTGCCAGCAGTTACTCGATTGGGACATACTCCTACGAGCAGTACTTC
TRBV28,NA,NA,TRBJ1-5,CASTPGADNQPQHF,TGTGCCAGCACCCCTGGGGCAGACAATCAGCCCCAGCATTTT
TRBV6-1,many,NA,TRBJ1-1,CASTDPGGPSTEAFF,TGTGCCAGCACCGATCCGGGGGGGCCTAGCACTGAAGCTTTCTTT
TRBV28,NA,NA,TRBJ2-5,CASSPAEAEETQYF,TGTGCCAGCAGTCCAGCGGAGGCCGAGGAGACCCAGTACTTC
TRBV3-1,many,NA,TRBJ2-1,CASSPRLVGNPSNEQFF,TGTGCCAGCAGCCCCCGGTTGGTGGGAAATCCGTCCAATGAGCAGTTCTTC
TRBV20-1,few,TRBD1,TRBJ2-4,CSAPRAGTGGLFKNIQYF,TGCAGTGCCCCGAGGGCCGGGACAGGGGGCTTGTTCAAAAACATTCAGTACTTC